Listed below are T cell receptor beta chains from one sample, sequenced in a study of Ad26.COV2.S vaccination and SARS-CoV-2 variants. Only in-frame clones appear in the TCRdb table, and some are missing; sequencing was by immunoSEQ multiplex PCR. The table records around 450,000 clones, 90% of them present only once. Sequences were derived from peripheral blood, sampled in a trial of Ad26.COV2.S vaccine versus placebo. These receptors were collected from a person between 18 and 65 years old who received the Ad26.COV2.S COVID-19 vaccine or a placebo. Each CDR3 is given with its conserved first and last residue. D genes are given only for firm matches. A clone size is listed for some rows: how often the clone was seen (once, few, many), or a class if it is expanded.

abundance: -; d_gene: -; j_gene: TRBJ2-5; v_gene: TRBV6-1; CDR3nt: TGTGCCAGCAGTGAATTTAGCGGAGGGGGAGAGACCCAGTACTTC; CDR3aa: CASSEFSGGGETQYF
abundance: -; d_gene: -; j_gene: TRBJ1-3; v_gene: TRBV29-1; CDR3nt: TGCAGCGCAGGCCTTTTTCAGGGGAGCTCTGGAAACACCATATATTTT; CDR3aa: CSAGLFQGSSGNTIYF
abundance: -; d_gene: -; j_gene: TRBJ2-1; v_gene: TRBV27; CDR3nt: TGTGCCAGCAGTTTAAGCGTCTCTTTCTACAATGAGCAGTTCTTC; CDR3aa: CASSLSVSFYNEQFF
abundance: few; d_gene: -; j_gene: TRBJ2-1; v_gene: TRBV7-9; CDR3nt: TGTGCCAGCAGCTTAAGACAGGACAATGAGCAGTTCTTC; CDR3aa: CASSLRQDNEQFF
abundance: -; d_gene: -; j_gene: TRBJ2-7; v_gene: TRBV19; CDR3nt: TGTGCCAGTAGTATAGATCTAGGGTACACCTACGAGCAGTACTTC; CDR3aa: CASSIDLGYTYEQYF
abundance: -; d_gene: TRBD1; j_gene: TRBJ2-1; v_gene: TRBV2; CDR3nt: TGTGCCAGCAAGGAACAGGGGCCAAGCGGTGAGCAGTTCTTC; CDR3aa: CASKEQGPSGEQFF
abundance: -; d_gene: -; j_gene: TRBJ2-3; v_gene: TRBV7-6; CDR3nt: TGTGCCAGCAGCTTAGCGCCTAGTCCAGATACGCAGTATTTT; CDR3aa: CASSLAPSPDTQYF
abundance: -; d_gene: -; j_gene: TRBJ1-2; v_gene: TRBV7-2; CDR3nt: TGTGCCAGCAGCTTAACCCCAGTCGGGGGGCTAAACTATGGCTACACCTTC; CDR3aa: CASSLTPVGGLNYGYTF
abundance: -; d_gene: -; j_gene: TRBJ2-1; v_gene: TRBV11-2; CDR3nt: TGTGCCAGCAGCGGACCGACAGTATACAATGAGCAGTTCTTC; CDR3aa: CASSGPTVYNEQFF
abundance: -; d_gene: -; j_gene: TRBJ1-1; v_gene: TRBV6-2/TRBV6-3; CDR3nt: TGTGCCAGCAGTTACTCGATGGGCCTGAACACTGAAGCTTTCTTT; CDR3aa: CASSYSMGLNTEAFF
abundance: -; d_gene: -; j_gene: TRBJ1-1; v_gene: TRBV5-1; CDR3nt: TGCGCCAGCAGCAACTTGGCGGGGGGGTCCACTGAAGCTTTCTTT; CDR3aa: CASSNLAGGSTEAFF
abundance: -; d_gene: -; j_gene: TRBJ2-7; v_gene: TRBV5-4; CDR3nt: TGTGCCAGCAGCTTTGGTGGACCGGATTACGAGCAGTACTTC; CDR3aa: CASSFGGPDYEQYF
abundance: -; d_gene: TRBD1; j_gene: TRBJ2-7; v_gene: TRBV5-1; CDR3nt: TGCGCCAGCAGCAACAGGGGACCGGACGAGCAGTACTTC; CDR3aa: CASSNRGPDEQYF
abundance: -; d_gene: -; j_gene: TRBJ2-1; v_gene: TRBV5-4; CDR3nt: TGTGCCAGCAGCTTGGACTACAGTGGCAATGAGCAGTTCTTC; CDR3aa: CASSLDYSGNEQFF
abundance: once; d_gene: -; j_gene: TRBJ2-7; v_gene: TRBV6-2/TRBV6-3; CDR3nt: TGTGCCAGCAGTTACTCGAGGAATAGCGAGACCTACGAGCAGTACTTC; CDR3aa: CASSYSRNSETYEQYF
abundance: -; d_gene: -; j_gene: TRBJ1-2; v_gene: TRBV6-5; CDR3nt: TGTGCCAACTCAGGGGTAGGGGCGGCTAACTACGGCTACACCTTC; CDR3aa: CANSGVGAANYGYTF
abundance: once; d_gene: -; j_gene: TRBJ2-1; v_gene: TRBV5-5; CDR3nt: TGTGCCAGCAGCTTGGGGAGAGGGCTAGACATCGATGAGCAGTTCTTC; CDR3aa: CASSLGRGLDIDEQFF
abundance: -; d_gene: -; j_gene: TRBJ2-2; v_gene: TRBV2; CDR3nt: TGTGCCAGCAGTGAAGCGCGGCAGGGGTACACCGGGGAGCTGTTTTTT; CDR3aa: CASSEARQGYTGELFF
abundance: -; d_gene: -; j_gene: TRBJ1-1; v_gene: TRBV19; CDR3nt: TGTGCCAGTACCTCGTGGGCGGCAAACACTGAAGCTTTCTTT; CDR3aa: CASTSWAANTEAFF
abundance: -; d_gene: -; j_gene: TRBJ1-5; v_gene: TRBV11-2; CDR3nt: TGTGCCAGCAGCTTCGGAAGCAATCAGCCCCAGCATTTT; CDR3aa: CASSFGSNQPQHF
abundance: -; d_gene: TRBD1; j_gene: TRBJ2-1; v_gene: TRBV7-9; CDR3nt: TGTGCCAGCAGCCGACAGGGGGCTGGTGAGCAGTTCTTC; CDR3aa: CASSRQGAGEQFF
abundance: -; d_gene: -; j_gene: TRBJ2-5; v_gene: TRBV4-3; CDR3nt: TGCGCCAGCAGCCAAGATCCGAGAGGGCGGGAGACCCAGTACTTC; CDR3aa: CASSQDPRGRETQYF
abundance: -; d_gene: -; j_gene: TRBJ2-7; v_gene: TRBV13; CDR3nt: TGTGCCAGCAGCCCCTCAGAAAACCCCTACGAGCAGTACTTC; CDR3aa: CASSPSENPYEQYF